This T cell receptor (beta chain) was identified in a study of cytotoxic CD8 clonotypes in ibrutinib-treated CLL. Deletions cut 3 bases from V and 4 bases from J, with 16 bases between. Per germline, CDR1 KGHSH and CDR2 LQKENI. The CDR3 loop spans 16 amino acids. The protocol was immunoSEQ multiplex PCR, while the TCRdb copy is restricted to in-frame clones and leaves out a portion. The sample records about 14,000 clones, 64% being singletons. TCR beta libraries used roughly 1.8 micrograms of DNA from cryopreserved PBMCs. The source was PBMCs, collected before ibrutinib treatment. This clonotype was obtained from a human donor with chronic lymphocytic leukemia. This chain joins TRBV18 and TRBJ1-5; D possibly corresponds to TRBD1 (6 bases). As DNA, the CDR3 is TGTGCCAGCTCACCGGGGGCAGGGGACCGGAATCAGCCCCAGCATTTT. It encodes CASSPGAGDRNQPQHF.